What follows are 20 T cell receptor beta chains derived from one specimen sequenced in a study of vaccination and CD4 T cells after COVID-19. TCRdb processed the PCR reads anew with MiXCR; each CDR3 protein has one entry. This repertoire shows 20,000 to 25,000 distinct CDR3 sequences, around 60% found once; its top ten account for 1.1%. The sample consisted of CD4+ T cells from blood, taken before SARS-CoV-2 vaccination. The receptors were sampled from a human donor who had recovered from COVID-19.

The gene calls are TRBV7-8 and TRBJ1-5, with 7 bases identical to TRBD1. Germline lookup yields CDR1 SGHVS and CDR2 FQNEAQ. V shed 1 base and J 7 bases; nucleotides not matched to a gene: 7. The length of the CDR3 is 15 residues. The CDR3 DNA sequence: TGTGCCAGCAGCTTAGGGACAGGTGACGGGCAGCCCCAGCATTTT. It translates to CASSLGTGDGQPQHF.

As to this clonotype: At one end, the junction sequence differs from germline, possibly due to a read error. The CDR3 reads CSASTGMQPRHF. DNA of the CDR3: TGCAGTGCCTCAACTGGGATGCAGCCCCGGCATTTT. V usage is TRBV20-1 and J usage is TRBJ1-5; D gene unclear. Germline V gene sequence: CDR1 DFQATT, CDR2 SNEGSKA (reference sequence). CDR3 length: 12 amino acids.

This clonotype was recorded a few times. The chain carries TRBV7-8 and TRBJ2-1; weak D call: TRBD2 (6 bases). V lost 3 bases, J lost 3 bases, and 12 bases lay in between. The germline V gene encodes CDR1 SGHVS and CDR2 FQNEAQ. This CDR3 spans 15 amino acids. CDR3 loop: CASSLRLAFYNEQFF. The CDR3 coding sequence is TGTGCCAGCAGCTTGAGGCTAGCGTTCTACAATGAGCAGTTCTTC.

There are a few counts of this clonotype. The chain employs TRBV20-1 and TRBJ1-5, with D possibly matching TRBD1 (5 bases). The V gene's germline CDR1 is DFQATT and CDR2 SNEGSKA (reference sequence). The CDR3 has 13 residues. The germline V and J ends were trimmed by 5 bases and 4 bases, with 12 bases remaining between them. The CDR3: CSAAGTVNQPQHF. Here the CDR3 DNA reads TGCAGTGCTGCCGGGACGGTGAATCAGCCCCAGCATTTT.

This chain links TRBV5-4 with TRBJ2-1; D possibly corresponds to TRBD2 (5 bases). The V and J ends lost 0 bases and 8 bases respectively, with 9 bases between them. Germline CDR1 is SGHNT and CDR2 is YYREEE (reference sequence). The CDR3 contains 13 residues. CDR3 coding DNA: TGTGCCAGCAGCTTGGGATGGCGGGATGAGCAGTTCTTC. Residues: CASSLGWRDEQFF.

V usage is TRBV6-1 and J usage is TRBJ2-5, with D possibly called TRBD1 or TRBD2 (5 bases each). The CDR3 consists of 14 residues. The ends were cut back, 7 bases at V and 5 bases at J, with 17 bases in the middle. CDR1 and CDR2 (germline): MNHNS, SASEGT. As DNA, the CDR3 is TGTGCCAGCACCTACCCCGGGACGAGGGAGACCCAGTACTTC. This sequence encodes CASTYPGTRETQYF.

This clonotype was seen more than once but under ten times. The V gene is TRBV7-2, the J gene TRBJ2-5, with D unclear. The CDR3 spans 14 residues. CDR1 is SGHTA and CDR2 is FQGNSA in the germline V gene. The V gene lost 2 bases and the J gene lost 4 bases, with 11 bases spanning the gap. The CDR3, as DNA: TGTGCCAGCAGCTTACGGATCGGTGGAGAGACCCAGTACTTC. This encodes CASSLRIGGETQYF. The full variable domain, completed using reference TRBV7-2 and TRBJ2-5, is GAGVSQSPSNKVTEKGKDVELRCDPISGHTALYWYRQSLGQGLEFLIYFQGNSAPDKSGLPSDRFSAERTGGSVSTLTIQRTQQEDSAVYLCASSLRIGGETQYFGPGTRLLVL.

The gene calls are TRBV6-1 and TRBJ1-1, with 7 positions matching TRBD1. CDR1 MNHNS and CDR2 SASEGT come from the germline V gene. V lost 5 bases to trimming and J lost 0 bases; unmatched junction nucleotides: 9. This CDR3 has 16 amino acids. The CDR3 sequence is CASSTRYRGMNTEAFF. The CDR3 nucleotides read TGTGCCAGCAGTACGAGATACAGGGGCATGAACACTGAAGCTTTCTTT.

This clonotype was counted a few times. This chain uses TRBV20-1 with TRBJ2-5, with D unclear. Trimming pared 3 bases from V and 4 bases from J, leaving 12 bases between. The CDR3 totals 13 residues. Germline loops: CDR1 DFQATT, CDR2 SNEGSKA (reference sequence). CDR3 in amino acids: CSARDVMSETQYF. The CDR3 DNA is TGCAGTGCTAGGGACGTGATGTCAGAGACCCAGTACTTC.

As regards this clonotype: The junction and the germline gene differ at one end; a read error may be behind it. CDR3: CATSYNFQGWGNEQFF. In nucleotides, the CDR3 is TGTGCCACCAGTTACAATTTCCAGGGGTGGGGCAATGAGCAGTTCTTC. The chain uses TRBV6-5 and TRBJ2-1; the D gene is possibly TRBD1 (6 bases). CDR1 is MNHEY and CDR2 is SVGAGI in the germline V gene. The CDR3 is 16 amino acids.

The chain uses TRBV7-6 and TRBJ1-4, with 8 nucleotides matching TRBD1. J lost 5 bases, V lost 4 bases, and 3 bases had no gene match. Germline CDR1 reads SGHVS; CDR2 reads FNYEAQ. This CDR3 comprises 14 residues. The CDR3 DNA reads TGTGCCAGCAGCTCTTACAGGGGGAATGAAAAACTGTTTTTT. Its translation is CASSSYRGNEKLFF.

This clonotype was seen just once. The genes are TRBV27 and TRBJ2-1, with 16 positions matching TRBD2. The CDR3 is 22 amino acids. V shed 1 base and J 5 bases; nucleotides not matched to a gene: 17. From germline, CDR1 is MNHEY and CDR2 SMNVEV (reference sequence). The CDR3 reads CASSLWVKPGTSGRVSDNEQFF. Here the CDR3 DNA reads TGTGCCAGCAGTTTATGGGTGAAACCCGGGACTAGCGGGAGGGTAAGCGACAATGAGCAGTTCTTC.

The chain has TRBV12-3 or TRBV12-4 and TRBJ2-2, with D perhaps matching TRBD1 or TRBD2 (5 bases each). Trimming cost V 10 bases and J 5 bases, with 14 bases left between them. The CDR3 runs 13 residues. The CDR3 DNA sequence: TGTGCCACCCCAAAGAGGGGTACCGGGGAGCTGTTTTTT. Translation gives CATPKRGTGELFF.

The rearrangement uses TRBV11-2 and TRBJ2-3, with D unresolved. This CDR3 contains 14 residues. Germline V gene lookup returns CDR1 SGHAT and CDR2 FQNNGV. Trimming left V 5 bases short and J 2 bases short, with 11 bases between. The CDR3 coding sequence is TGTGCCAGCAGCCGTATTACGGACACAGATACGCAGTATTTT. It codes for CASSRITDTDTQYF.

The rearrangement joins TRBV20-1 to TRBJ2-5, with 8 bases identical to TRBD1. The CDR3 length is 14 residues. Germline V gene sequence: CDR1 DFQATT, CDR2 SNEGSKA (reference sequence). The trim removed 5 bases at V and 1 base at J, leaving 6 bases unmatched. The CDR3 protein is CSALTDRGQETQYF. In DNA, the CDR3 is TGCAGTGCTTTAACCGACAGGGGCCAAGAGACCCAGTACTTC.

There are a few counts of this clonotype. Written as DNA, the CDR3 is TGTGCCAGCACGGTGGGGCCGATGGGATGGGACACTGAAGCTTTCTTT. Translated, it gives CASTVGPMGWDTEAFF. J is TRBJ1-1 and V is TRBV14; possibly TRBD1 for D (5 bases). The V end was cut by 7 bases, the J end by 3 bases, with 21 bases between. The germline gives CDR1 SGHDN, CDR2 FVKESK. The CDR3 is 16 residues long.

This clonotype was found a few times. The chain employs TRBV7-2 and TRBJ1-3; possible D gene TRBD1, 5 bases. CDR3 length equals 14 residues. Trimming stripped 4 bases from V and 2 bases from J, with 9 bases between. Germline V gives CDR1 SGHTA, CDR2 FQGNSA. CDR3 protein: CASSSGPTGNTIYF. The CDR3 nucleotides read TGTGCCAGCAGCTCGGGACCTACTGGAAACACCATATATTTT.

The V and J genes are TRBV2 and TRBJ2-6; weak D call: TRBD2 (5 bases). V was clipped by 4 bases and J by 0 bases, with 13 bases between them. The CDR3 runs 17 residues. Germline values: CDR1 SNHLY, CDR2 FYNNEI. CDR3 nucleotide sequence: TGTGCCAGCAGTGGGCGGAGGAGAGACTCTGGGGCCAACGTCCTGACTTTC. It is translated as CASSGRRRDSGANVLTF.

This CDR3 reads CASSLVGRGDSPLHF. The CDR3 coding sequence is TGTGCCAGCAGCTTAGTTGGGCGGGGGGACTCACCCCTCCACTTT. J is TRBJ1-6 and V is TRBV7-2, with a possible D match to TRBD1 (5 bases). This CDR3 spans 15 amino acids. The V end was cut by 1 base, the J end by 10 bases, with 14 bases between. The V gene's germline CDR1 is SGHTA and CDR2 FQGNSA.

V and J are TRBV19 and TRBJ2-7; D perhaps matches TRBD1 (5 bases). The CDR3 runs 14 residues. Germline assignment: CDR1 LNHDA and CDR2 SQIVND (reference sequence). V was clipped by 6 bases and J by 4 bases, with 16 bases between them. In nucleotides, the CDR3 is TGTGCCAGTAGCACCAGGGCCGGTAATTACGAGCAGTACTTC. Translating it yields CASSTRAGNYEQYF.